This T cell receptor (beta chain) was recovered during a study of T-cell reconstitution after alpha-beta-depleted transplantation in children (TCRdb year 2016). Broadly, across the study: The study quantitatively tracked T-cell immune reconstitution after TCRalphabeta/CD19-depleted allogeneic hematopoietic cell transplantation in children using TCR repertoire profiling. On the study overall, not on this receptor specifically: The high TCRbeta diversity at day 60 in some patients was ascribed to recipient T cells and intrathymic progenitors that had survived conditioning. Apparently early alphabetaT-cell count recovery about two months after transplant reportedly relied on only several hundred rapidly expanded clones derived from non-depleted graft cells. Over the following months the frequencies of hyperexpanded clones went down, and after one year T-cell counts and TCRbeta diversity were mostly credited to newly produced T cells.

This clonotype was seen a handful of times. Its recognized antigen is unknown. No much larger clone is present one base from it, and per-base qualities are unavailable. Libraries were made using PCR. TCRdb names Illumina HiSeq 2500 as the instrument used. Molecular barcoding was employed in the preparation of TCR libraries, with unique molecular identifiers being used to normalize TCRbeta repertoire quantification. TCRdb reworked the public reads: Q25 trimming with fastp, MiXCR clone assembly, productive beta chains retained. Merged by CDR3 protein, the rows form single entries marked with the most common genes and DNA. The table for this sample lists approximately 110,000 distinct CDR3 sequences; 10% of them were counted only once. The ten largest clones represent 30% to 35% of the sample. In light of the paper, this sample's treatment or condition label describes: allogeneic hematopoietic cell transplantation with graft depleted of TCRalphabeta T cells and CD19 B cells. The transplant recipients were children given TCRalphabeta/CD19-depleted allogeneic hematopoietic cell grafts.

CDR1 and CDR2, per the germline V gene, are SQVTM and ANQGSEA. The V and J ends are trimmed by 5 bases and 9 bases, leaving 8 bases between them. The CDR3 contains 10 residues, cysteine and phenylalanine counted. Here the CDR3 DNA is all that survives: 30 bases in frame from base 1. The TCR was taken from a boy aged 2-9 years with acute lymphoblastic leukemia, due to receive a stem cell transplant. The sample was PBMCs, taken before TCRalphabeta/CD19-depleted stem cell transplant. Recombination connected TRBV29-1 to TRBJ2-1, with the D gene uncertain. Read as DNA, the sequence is TGCAGCGTTAGGGCTTCTGAGCAGTTCTTC. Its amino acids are CSVRASEQFF.